This T cell receptor beta chain was observed in a study of shared clonotypes between healthy human individuals. The naive CD8 subset, CD45RO-negative cells positively selected for CCR7, excluded terminally differentiated effector memory CD45RA+ cells. From germline, CDR1 is MNHEY and CDR2 SMNVEV (reference sequence). The CDR3 length is 14 residues. The V gene end was trimmed by 6 bases and the J gene end by 7 bases; junction bases not matched to a gene: 9. Sequenced by immunoSEQ multiplex PCR; TCRdb stores in-frame clones only, minus some. This sample has about 2.1 million clones, with 85% to 95% found just once.

The chain couples TRBV27 to TRBJ1-1, with TRBD1 matching 9 bases. The sequence derives from a man younger than 35 in good health. Some clones in this sample may be carry-over from other donors' samples. The specimen sequenced was naive CD8+ T cells from PBMCs. The CDR3 sequence: CASSTTGGAIEAFF. The CDR3 DNA reads as TGTGCCAGCAGCACTACAGGGGGCGCAATTGAAGCTTTCTTT.